The clone carrying this T cell receptor beta chain was detected once. Its matching antigen is unknown. The entry originates in a study of shared clonotypes between healthy human individuals. Study-wide results and caveats: Compared with clonotypes that all four donors shared, non-shared clonotypes had lower generation probabilities. Rarefaction indicated that sorted-subset sequencing remained incomplete although depth was large.

Profiling relied on immunoSEQ multiplex PCR, and the TCRdb table lists in-frame clones only, not all of them. The table records some 2 million clones, approximately 95% of them present only once. Naive CD8 cells were CD45RO-negative, positively selected for CCR7, excluding terminally differentiated effector memory CD45RA+ cells. The origin of this receptor is a man younger than 30 in good health. The material sequenced was naive CD8+ T cells sorted from blood.

The CDR3 region has the DNA TGTGCCAGCAGCTTTCAGGGGGCGAATGAGCAGTTCTTC. Translation gives CASSFQGANEQFF. This sequence joins TRBV5-4 and TRBJ2-1; 8 bases align to TRBD1. The CDR3 sequence is 13 residues long. CDR1 and CDR2 (germline): SGHNT, YYREEE (reference sequence). V shed 2 bases, J shed 7 bases, and the junction held 2 bases outside the gene matches.